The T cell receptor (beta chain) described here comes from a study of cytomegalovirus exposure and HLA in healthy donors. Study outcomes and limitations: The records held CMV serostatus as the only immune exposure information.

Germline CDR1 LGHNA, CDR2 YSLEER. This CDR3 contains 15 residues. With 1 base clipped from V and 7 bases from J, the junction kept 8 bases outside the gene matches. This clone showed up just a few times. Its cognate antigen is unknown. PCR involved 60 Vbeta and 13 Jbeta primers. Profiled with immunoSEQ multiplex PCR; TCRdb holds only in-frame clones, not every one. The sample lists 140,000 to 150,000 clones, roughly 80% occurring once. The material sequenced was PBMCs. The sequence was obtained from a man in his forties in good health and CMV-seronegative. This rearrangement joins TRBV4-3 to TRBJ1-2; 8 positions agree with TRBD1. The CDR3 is CASSQVRTGLGGYTF. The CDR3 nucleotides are TGCGCCAGCAGCCAAGTTAGGACAGGGCTAGGTGGCTACACCTTC.